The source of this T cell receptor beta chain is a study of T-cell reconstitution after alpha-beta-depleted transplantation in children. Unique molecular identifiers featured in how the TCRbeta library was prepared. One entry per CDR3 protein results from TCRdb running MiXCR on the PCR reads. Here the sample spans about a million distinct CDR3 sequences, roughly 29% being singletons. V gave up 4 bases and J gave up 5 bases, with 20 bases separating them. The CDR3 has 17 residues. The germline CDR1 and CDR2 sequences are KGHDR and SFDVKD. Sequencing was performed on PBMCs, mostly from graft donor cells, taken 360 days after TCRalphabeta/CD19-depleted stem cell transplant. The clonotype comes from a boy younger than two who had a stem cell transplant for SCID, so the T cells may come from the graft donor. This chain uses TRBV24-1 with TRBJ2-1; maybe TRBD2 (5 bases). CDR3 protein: CATSDRDSPEGNNEQFF. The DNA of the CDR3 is TGTGCCACCAGTGACCGTGACTCTCCCGAGGGCAACAATGAGCAGTTCTTC.